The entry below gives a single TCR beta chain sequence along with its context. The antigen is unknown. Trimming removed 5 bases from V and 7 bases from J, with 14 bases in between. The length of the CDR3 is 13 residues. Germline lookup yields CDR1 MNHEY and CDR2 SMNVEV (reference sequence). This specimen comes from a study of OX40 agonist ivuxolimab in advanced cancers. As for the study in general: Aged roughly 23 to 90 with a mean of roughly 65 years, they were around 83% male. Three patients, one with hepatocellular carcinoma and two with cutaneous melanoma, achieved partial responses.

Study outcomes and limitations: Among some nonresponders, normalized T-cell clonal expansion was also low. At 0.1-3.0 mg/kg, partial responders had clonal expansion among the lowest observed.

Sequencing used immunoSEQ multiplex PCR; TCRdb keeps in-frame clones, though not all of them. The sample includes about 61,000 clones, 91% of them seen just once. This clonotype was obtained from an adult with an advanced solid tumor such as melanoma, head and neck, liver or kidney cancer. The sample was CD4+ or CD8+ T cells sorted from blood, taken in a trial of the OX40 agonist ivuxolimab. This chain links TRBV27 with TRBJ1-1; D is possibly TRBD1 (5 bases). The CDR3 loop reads CASSPGGTGEAFF. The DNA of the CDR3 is TGTGCCAGCAGTCCCGGCGGAACAGGTGAAGCTTTCTTT.